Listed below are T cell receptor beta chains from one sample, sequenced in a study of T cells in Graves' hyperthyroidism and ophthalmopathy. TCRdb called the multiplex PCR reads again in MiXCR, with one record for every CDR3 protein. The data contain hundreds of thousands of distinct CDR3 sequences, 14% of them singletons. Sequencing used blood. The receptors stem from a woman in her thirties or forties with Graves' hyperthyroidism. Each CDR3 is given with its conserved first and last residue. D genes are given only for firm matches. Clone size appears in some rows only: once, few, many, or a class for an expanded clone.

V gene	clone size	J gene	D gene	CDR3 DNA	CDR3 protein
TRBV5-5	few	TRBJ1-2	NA	TGTGCCAGCAGCTTGACCCCAGGGGCTGACTATGGCTACACCTTC	CASSLTPGADYGYTF
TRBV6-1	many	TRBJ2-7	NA	TGTGCCAGCAGAAAGTCCTACGAGCAGTACTTC	CASRKSYEQYF
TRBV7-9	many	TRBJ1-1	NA	TGTGCCAGCAGCATGCGGGGGCGGGCTGAAGCTTTCTTT	CASSMRGRAEAFF
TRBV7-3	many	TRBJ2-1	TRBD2	TGTGCCAGCAGCCTCCGGACTAGCGGGCAGAGCTCCTACAATGAGCAGTTCTTC	CASSLRTSGQSSYNEQFF
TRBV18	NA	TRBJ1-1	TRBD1	TGTGCCAGCTCACCAAGGACAGGGGGCCTTTCGGACCCTGAAGCTTTCTTT	CASSPRTGGLSDPEAFF
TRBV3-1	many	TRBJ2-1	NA	TGTGCCAGCAGCCCTTCCGAGGTCGGTGAGCAGTTCTTC	CASSPSEVGEQFF
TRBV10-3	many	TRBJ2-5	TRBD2	TGTGCCATCAGTGTTTCTAGCGGGAGTGGAGAGACCCAGTACTTC	CAISVSSGSGETQYF
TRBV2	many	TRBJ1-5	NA	TGTGCCAGCACCAAGGAAGGTGGAGGCAATCAGCCCCAGCATTTT	CASTKEGGGNQPQHF
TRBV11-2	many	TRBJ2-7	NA	TGTGCCACCCAAAAACAAACCGTAAACTACGAGCAGTACTTC	CATQKQTVNYEQYF
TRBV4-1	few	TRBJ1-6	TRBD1	TGCGCCAGCAGCCAAATCTTTACAGGGGATTCACCCCTCCACTTT	CASSQIFTGDSPLHF
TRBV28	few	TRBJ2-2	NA	TGTGCCGGCAGTTTAATGGGGGGTCCGGACACCGGGGAGCTGTTTTTT	CAGSLMGGPDTGELFF
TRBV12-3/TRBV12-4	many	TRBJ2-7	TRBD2	TGTGCCAGCAGCCTAGAGGGACTAGCGGGAAGGGAGCAGTACTTC	CASSLEGLAGREQYF
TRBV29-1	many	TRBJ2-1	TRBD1	TGCAGCGTTTTAAGGGGGACAGTTGGTGAGCAGTTCTTC	CSVLRGTVGEQFF
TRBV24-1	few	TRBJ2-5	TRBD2	TGTGCCACCAGTGGATCCACGGGACTACAAGAGACCCAGTACTTC	CATSGSTGLQETQYF
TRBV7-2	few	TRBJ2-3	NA	TGTGCCAGCAGCTCCAGGACTCCCACAGATACGCAGTATTTT	CASSSRTPTDTQYF
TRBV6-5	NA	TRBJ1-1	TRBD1	TGTGCCAGCAGTTACTTAGGACAGGACACTGAAGCTTTCTTT	CASSYLGQDTEAFF
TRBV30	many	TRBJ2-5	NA	TGTGCCTGGAGTGTAGGGAAGCGAGGGGAGACCCAGTACTTC	CAWSVGKRGETQYF
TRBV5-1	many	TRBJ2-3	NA	TGCGCCAGCAGCTTACCGGACCCCACAGATACGCAGTATTTT	CASSLPDPTDTQYF
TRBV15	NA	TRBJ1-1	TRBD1	TGTGCCACCAGCAGAGATCGGGACAGGGTTGGAGCTTTCTTT	CATSRDRDRVGAFF
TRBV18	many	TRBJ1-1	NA	TGTGCCAGCTCACCATCAGTGGGCACTGAAGCTTTCTTT	CASSPSVGTEAFF
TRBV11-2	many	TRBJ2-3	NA	TGTGCCAGCAGCTTACCGGTCACAGATACGCAGTATTTT	CASSLPVTDTQYF
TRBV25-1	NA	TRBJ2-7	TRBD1	TGTGCCAGCAGTGAATTAGGGACAGGCGAGCAGTACTTC	CASSELGTGEQYF
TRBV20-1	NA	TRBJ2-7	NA	TGCAGTGCCCGGACCGACTACTACGAGCAGTACTTC	CSARTDYYEQYF
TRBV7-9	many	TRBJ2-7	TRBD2	TGTGCCAGCAGCTCCCCGGTGGGGCTAGCGGGCCACTACGAGCAGTACTTC	CASSSPVGLAGHYEQYF
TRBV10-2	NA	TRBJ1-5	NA	TGCGCCAGCAGTGAGTCATCAGGACTGGGTCAGCCCCAGCATTTT	CASSESSGLGQPQHF
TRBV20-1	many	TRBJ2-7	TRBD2	TGCAGTGCTACTCTTCCGGGACTAGCCCACGAGCAGTACTTC	CSATLPGLAHEQYF
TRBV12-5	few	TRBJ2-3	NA	TGTGCTAGTGGTCCCCTTTCGGATACGCAGTATTTT	CASGPLSDTQYF
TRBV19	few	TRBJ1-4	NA	TGTGCCAGTAGTCGGGCGCAACCTACCTCTAATGAAAAACTGTTTTTT	CASSRAQPTSNEKLFF
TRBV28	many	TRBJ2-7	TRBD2	TGTGCCACCACCCCGGGGGGTAGGGGATACGAGCAGTACTTC	CATTPGGRGYEQYF
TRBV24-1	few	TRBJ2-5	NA	TGTGCCACCAGTGATTTAGGAGGGGCCGTGGAGACCCAGTACTTC	CATSDLGGAVETQYF
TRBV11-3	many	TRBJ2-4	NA	TGTGCCAGCAGCCCCGAGATTGGAAACATTCAGTACTTC	CASSPEIGNIQYF
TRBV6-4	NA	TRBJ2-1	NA	TGTGCCAGCAGCCTCCGTTTTTGGGATGAGCAGTTCTTC	CASSLRFWDEQFF
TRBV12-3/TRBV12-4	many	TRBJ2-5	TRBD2	TGTGCCAGCAGTCCCACTAGGGTAGCGGGAGCCCAAGAGACCCAGTACTTC	CASSPTRVAGAQETQYF
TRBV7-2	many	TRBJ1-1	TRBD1	TGTGCCAGCAGCGTCCAGGGGGGTGACACTGAAGCTTTCTTT	CASSVQGGDTEAFF
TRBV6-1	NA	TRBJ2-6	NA	TGTGCCACCGGACGGATCTCTGGGGCCAACGTCCTGACTTTC	CATGRISGANVLTF
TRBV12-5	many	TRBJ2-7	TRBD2	TGTGCTAGTGGTCCGGGGACTAGCGGGAGTTCCGAGCAGTACTTC	CASGPGTSGSSEQYF
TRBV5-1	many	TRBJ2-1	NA	TGCGCCAGCAGCTTGGCCGGTTTTAACAACCCAAGGGAGCAGTTCTTC	CASSLAGFNNPREQFF
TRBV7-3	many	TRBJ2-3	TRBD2	TGTGCCAGCAGCACATGGGGACTAGCGAGCGATACGCAGTATTTT	CASSTWGLASDTQYF
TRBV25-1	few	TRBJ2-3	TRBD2	TGTGCCAGCAGTGAATCAGGACTAGCGGGAGGTGCAGATACGCAGTATTTT	CASSESGLAGGADTQYF
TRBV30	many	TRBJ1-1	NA	TGTGCCTGGAGTTCCGGACCGATGAACACTGAAGCTTTCTTT	CAWSSGPMNTEAFF
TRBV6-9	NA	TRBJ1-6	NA	TGTGCCAGCAGTTCCCCAACAGGCTTCTATAATTCACCCCTCCACTTT	CASSSPTGFYNSPLHF
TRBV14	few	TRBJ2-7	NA	TGTGCCAGCAGCCAAGATCGTGGAAACTACGAGCAGTACTTC	CASSQDRGNYEQYF
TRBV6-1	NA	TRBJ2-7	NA	TGTGCCAGCACCAACGGGTTGATATGGGGCTCCTCCTACGAGCAGTACTTC	CASTNGLIWGSSYEQYF
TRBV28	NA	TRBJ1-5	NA	TGTGCCAGCAGACCGACGTTTCACCTGGTTGGCAATCAGCCCCAGCATTTT	CASRPTFHLVGNQPQHF
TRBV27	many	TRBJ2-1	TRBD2	TGTGCCAGCAGTCCTCCTCCAGCGGGAGTCATGCACAATGAGCAGTTCTTC	CASSPPPAGVMHNEQFF
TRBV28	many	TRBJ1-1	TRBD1	TGTGCCAGCAGGGAAGCAGGGGGCCTTGAAGCTTTCTTT	CASREAGGLEAFF
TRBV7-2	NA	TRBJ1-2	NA	TGTGCCAGCAGCCGTCCCGAAAGTCGCCACTATGGCTACACCTTC	CASSRPESRHYGYTF
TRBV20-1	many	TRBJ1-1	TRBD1	TGCAGTGCTACCACAGGGGGGACTGAAGCTTTCTTT	CSATTGGTEAFF
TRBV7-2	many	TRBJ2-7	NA	TGTGCCAGCAGTTTAGCGGACATCTACGAGCAGTACTTC	CASSLADIYEQYF